This T cell receptor beta chain was found in a study of neoadjuvant anti-PD-1 for oral cavity cancer. Germline-derived CDR1 and CDR2 are SGHVS and FQNEAQ. V dropped 1 base and J dropped 4; count of bases not matched to a gene: 5. The CDR3 consists of 16 residues. Time point indicated: after neoadjuvant nivolumab, at surgical resection. Clones were read by immunoSEQ multiplex PCR, and TCRdb kept only the in-frame ones, dropping some. This table has about 23,000 clones, around 43% appearing once. The input for sequencing was tumor tissue, taken after nivolumab (anti-PD-1) treatment. The chain links TRBV7-8 to TRBJ1-3; TRBD1 agrees at 9 bases. This receptor was obtained from a person aged 35-79 years with oral cavity squamous cell carcinoma. CDR3 in DNA: TGTGCCAGCAGCTTAGGGGACAGGGTCGAAGGAAACACCATATATTTT. Amino acid sequence: CASSLGDRVEGNTIYF.